The next 8 T cell receptor beta chains were all read from a single sample in a study of CD8+CD57+ T cells in acquired aplastic anemia. Genomic DNA was employed as the template in profiling TCR beta VDJ and CDR3. TCRdb used MiXCR to reprocess the reads, holding one entry per CDR3 protein. The top ten clones hold approximately 12% of a sample with about 150,000 distinct CDR3 sequences, around half of them seen once. In patients chosen for sequencing, flow cytometry had shown CD8+CD57+ cell expansion. Sample: sorted CD4+, CD8+, or CD8+CD57+ T cells (not recorded which) from PBMCs. These receptor sequences come from a human donor with aplastic anemia.

This clonotype was found a few times. A junction boundary mismatches the germline segment, possibly from a read error. The chain recombines TRBV12-3 or TRBV12-4 with TRBJ1-2, with a possible D match to TRBD1 (6 bases). CDR3 length equals 12 residues. CDR3 DNA: TGTGCCAGCAGTTTGGGGGGCTATGGCTACGCCTTC. This gives the protein CASSLGGYGYAF.

This clonotype was seen only a few times. The CDR3 bases are TGCAGTCTGAGAGGGGACACTGAAGCTTTCTTT. Translated: CSLRGDTEAFF. J is TRBJ1-1 and V is TRBV20-1; weak D call: TRBD1 (5 bases). The V gene lost 8 bases and the J gene lost 3 bases, with 10 bases spanning the gap. The CDR3 consists of 11 residues. Germline assignment: CDR1 DFQATT and CDR2 SNEGSKA (reference sequence).

This chain uses TRBV2 with TRBJ2-3; D is possibly TRBD2 (7 bases). Germline V gene sequence: CDR1 SNHLY, CDR2 FYNNEI. V lost 5 bases and J lost 3, with 15 bases in between. This CDR3 region has 15 residues. CDR3: CASSSGEGTTDTQYF. CDR3 sequence (DNA): TGTGCCAGCAGTTCCGGGGAGGGGACAACAGATACGCAGTATTTT.

This rearrangement joins TRBV25-1 to TRBJ1-2; D unclear. In germline, CDR1 is MGHDK, CDR2 SYGVNS. V lost 4 bases and J 8 bases, leaving 17 bases between the germline ends. This CDR3 region has 14 residues. In DNA, the CDR3 is TGTGCCAGCAGTGCTGAGGACGACGTAAGGGGCTACACCTTC. Protein: CASSAEDDVRGYTF.

The rearrangement links TRBV25-1 to TRBJ1-6; D remains ambiguous. Looked up from germline, CDR1 is MGHDK and CDR2 is SYGVNS. The CDR3 runs 15 residues. Trimming took off 4 bases at V and 0 bases at J, with 7 bases between the two ends. DNA of the CDR3: TGTGCCAGCAGTGTGAGGAGCTCCTATAATTCACCCCTCCACTTT. It specifies CASSVRSSYNSPLHF.

This clonotype appeared a few times. One end of the junction does not line up with germline, which may come from a read error. This chain uses TRBV3-1 with TRBJ1-1; D not certain. The CDR3 contains 14 residues. CDR1 and CDR2 from the germline V gene are LGHDT and YNNKEL (reference sequence). CDR3 nucleotides: TGTGCCAGCAGCCAAGATGGAACGAACGCTGAAGCTTTCTTT. It translates to CASSQDGTNAEAFF.

The V and J genes are TRBV20-1 and TRBJ2-7; TRBD2 matches 12 bases. The germline gives CDR1 DFQATT, CDR2 SNEGSKA (reference sequence). With 3 bases clipped from V and 5 bases from J, the junction kept 8 bases outside the gene matches. CDR3 length: 15 residues. This CDR3 is CSASSLAGGINEQYF. The CDR3 DNA reads as TGCAGTGCTAGCTCTCTAGCGGGGGGGATAAACGAGCAGTACTTC.

The V and J genes are TRBV20-1 and TRBJ2-3; 9 positions match TRBD2. The V gene end was trimmed by 3 bases and the J gene end by 1 base; junction bases not matched to a gene: 5. There are 15 residues in the CDR3. The germline gives CDR1 DFQATT, CDR2 SNEGSKA (reference sequence). CDR3 DNA sequence: TGCAGTGCTAGCCATAGCGGGGGAGGCACAGATACGCAGTATTTT. Amino acid sequence: CSASHSGGGTDTQYF.